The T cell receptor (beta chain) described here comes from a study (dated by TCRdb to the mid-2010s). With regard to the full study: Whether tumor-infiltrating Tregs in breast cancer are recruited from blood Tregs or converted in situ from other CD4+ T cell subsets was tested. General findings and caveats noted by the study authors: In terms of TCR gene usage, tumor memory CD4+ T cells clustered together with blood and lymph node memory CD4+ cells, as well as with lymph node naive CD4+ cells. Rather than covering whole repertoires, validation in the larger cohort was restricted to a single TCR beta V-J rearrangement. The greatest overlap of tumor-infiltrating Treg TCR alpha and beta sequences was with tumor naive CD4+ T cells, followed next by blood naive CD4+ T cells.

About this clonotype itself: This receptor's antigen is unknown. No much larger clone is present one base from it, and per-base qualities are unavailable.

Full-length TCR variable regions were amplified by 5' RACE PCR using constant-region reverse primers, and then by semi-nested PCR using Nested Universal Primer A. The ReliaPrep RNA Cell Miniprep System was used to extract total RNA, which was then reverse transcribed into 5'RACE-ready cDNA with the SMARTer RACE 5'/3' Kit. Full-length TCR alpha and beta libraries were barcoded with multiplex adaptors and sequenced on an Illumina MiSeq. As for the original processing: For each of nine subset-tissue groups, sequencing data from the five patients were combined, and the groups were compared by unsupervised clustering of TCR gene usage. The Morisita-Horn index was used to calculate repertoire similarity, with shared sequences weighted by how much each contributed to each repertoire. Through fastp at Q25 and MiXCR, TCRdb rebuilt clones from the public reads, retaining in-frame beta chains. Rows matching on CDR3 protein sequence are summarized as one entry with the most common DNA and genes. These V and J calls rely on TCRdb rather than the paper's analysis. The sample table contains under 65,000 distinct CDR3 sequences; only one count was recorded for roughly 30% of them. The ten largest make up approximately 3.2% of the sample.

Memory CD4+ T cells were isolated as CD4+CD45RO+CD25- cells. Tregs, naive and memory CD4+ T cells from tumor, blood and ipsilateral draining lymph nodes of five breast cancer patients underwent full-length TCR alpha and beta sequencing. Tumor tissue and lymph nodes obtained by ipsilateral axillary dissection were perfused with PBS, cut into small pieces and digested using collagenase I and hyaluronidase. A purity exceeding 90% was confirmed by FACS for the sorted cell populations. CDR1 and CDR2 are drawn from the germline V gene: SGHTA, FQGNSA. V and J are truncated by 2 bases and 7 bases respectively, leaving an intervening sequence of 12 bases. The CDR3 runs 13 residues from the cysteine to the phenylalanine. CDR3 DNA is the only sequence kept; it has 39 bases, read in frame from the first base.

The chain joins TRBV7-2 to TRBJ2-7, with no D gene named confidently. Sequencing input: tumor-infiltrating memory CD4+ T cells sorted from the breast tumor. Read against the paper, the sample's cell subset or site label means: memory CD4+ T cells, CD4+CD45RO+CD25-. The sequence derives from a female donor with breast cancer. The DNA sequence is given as TGTGCCAGCAGCTTAAGCCTAACTCGAGAGCAGTACTTC. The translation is CASSLSLTREQYF. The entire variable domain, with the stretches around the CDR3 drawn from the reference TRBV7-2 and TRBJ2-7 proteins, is GAGVSQSPSNKVTEKGKDVELRCDPISGHTALYWYRQSLGQGLEFLIYFQGNSAPDKSGLPSDRFSAERTGGSVSTLTIQRTQQEDSAVYLCASSLSLTREQYFGPGTRLTVT.